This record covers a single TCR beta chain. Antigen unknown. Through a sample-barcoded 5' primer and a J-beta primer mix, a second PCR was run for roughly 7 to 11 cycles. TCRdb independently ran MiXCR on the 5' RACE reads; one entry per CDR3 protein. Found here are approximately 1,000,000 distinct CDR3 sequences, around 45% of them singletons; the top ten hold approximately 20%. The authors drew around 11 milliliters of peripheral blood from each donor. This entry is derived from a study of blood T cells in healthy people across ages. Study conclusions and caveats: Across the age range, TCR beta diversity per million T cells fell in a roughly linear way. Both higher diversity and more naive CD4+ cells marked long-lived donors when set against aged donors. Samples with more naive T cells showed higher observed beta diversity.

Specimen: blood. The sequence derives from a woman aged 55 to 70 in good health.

The CDR3 spells CASSVGQPTDTQYF. In DNA form, the CDR3 reads TGTGCCAGCAGTGTGGGACAGCCCACAGATACGCAGTATTTT. The rearrangement joins TRBV25-1 to TRBJ2-3; 7 bases are a match to TRBD1. The junction had 3 bases not matched to a gene; V was cut back by 4 bases and J by 2 bases. Germline values: CDR1 MGHDK, CDR2 SYGVNS. There are 14 residues in the CDR3.